This T cell receptor beta chain appears in the sequencing data of a study of blood T cell repertoires in COVID-19. Overall study context: The United States, Italy and Spain were the sources of the acute and convalescent COVID-19 samples. PBMCs, B-cell-depleted T cells, or T cells were the source of the cDNA or gDNA that made up the material.

This clone was recorded only once. Germline CDR1 and CDR2: SGHTA and FQGTGA. The CDR3 has 15 amino acids. Germline trimming cut 5 bases from V and 5 bases from J; bases unmatched to any gene: 5. Per the original methods: Estimation of nucleated cell counts relied on the amplification of reference gene primers. Profiled with immunoSEQ multiplex PCR; TCRdb holds only in-frame clones, not every one. From that table come the V and J calls and clone size; the DNA was used to work out D and trimming. Of tens of thousands of clones in the sample, around nine tenths are singletons; the top ten hold approximately 29%.

The material sequenced was peripheral blood. The chain is built from TRBV7-3 and TRBJ2-5, with 13 bases lining up with TRBD2. The source of this sequence is a woman aged 70-85 years with active COVID-19. The CDR3 protein is CASSQPGLAGETQYF. The CDR3 DNA reads as TGTGCCAGCAGCCAACCGGGACTAGCGGGGGAGACCCAGTACTTC.